This T cell receptor beta chain appears in the sequencing data of a study of cytomegalovirus exposure and HLA in healthy donors. This clone appeared a single time. Antigen: not known. Sequence at one end of the junction differs from germline and may be a read error. PCR primers comprised 60 Vbeta and 13 Jbeta primers. As handled by the study authors: Tens of millions of unique TCR beta chains, roughly 11 million shared, were counted in a later analysis. Assay used: immunoSEQ multiplex PCR; TCRdb lists only in-frame clones, some missing. V and J calls and clone size follow that table, whereas D and trimming were derived from the DNA. The repertoire holds 130,000 to 150,000 clones, with over 70% as singletons. General observations from the study: The study designated about 180 TCR beta chains cytomegalovirus-associated. CMV antigen specificity was confirmed in vitro for three CMV-associated chains.

This cohort consisted of healthy bone marrow donors. The CDR3 is 16 residues long. In germline, CDR1 is SGHDT, CDR2 YYEEEE. The genes are TRBV5-6 and TRBJ2-3, with TRBD1 matching over 8 bases. This TCR was sampled from a male donor in good health and CMV-seronegative. The sample comprised PBMCs. The CDR3 is CARSYAGGTGTDTQYF. DNA for the CDR3: TGTGCCCGCAGCTACGCAGGGGGCACTGGTACAGATACGCAGTATTTT.